This T cell receptor (beta chain) emerged from a study of human T cells and chemical hapten exposure. Turning to the study itself: DPC at 2% was the sensitizing agent, placed on around 2 cm by around 2 cm of upper inner arm skin.

Per the original methods: TCRs per sample had a median of 95,638 and ranged from about 20,000 to 750,000. TCRdb redid the calling of the RACE reads with MiXCR, one entry per CDR3 protein. The V and J calls reflect TCRdb's pipeline rather than the authors' work. The table includes approximately 110,000 distinct CDR3 sequences, less than 10% detected once. In its sample, this clonotype was seen many times. The germline gives CDR1 GTSNPN, CDR2 SVGIG (reference sequence). The ends were cut back, 0 bases at V and 4 bases at J, with 15 bases in the middle. CDR3 length equals 15 residues. The time point was: patch test 2, 6 weeks after DPC sensitization. Noted treatment: therapeutic diphenylcyclopropenone sensitization with weekly scalp DPC.

The material was whole blood, obtained in connection with sensitization to the hapten diphenylcyclopropenone (DPC). The chain is built from TRBV30 and TRBJ2-5, with D unclear. This receptor was obtained from a woman aged 40 to 50 with alopecia areata. Some clones in this sample may be carry-over from other donors' samples. The CDR3 DNA sequence: TGTGCCTGGAGTGTACGGGCGCGATCGAGAGAGACCCAGTACTTC. This codes for CAWSVRARSRETQYF.